The 10 T cell receptor beta chains in this list originate from one sample, sequenced in a study of metastatic and nonmetastatic thyroid tumors. Among the patients, none had received any treatment before thyroid surgery. TCRdb reprocessed the PCR reads via MiXCR. The data show about 26,000 clones, about 15% seen once. The sequencing sample was made of blood. The receptors shown here come from a female donor with papillary thyroid cancer or a benign thyroid nodule (not recorded which). Some clones in this sample may be carry-over from other donors' samples.

This clone was counted at least ten times. The chain is built from TRBV19 and TRBJ2-6, with D perhaps assigned TRBD1 or TRBD2 (5 bases each). Trimming left V 4 bases short and J 0 bases short, with 16 bases between. This CDR3 is 18 amino acids long. Germline assignment: CDR1 LNHDA and CDR2 SQIVND (reference sequence). This CDR3 reads CASSTEGESSSGANVLTF. The CDR3 bases are TGTGCCAGTAGTACGGAAGGGGAGAGCAGCTCTGGGGCCAACGTCCTGACTTTC.

Ten or more counts support this clone. This chain joins TRBV11-2 and TRBJ2-1, with D perhaps TRBD2 (5 bases). The CDR3 covers 17 residues. V was clipped by 5 bases and J by 1 base, with 18 bases between them. Germline assignment: CDR1 SGHAT and CDR2 FQNNGV. The CDR3 region is CASSLPPGELSYNEQFF. As DNA, the CDR3 is TGTGCCAGCAGCCTACCCCCCGGGGAGTTATCCTACAATGAGCAGTTCTTC.

This clone was counted only a few times. In nucleotides, the CDR3 is TGTGCCTGGCACAACTCTGGAAACACCATATATTTT. Protein product: CAWHNSGNTIYF. The J gene is TRBJ1-3, the V gene TRBV30; D is uncertain. The germline V and J ends were trimmed by 5 bases and 0 bases, with 5 bases remaining between them. CDR1 and CDR2 from the germline V gene are GTSNPN and SVGIG (reference sequence). This CDR3 has 12 residues.

This clone was observed at least ten times. The chain joins TRBV19 to TRBJ2-6, with D perhaps matching TRBD1 (6 bases). V shed 5 bases and J shed 1 base, with 12 bases lying between them. The CDR3 is 16 residues long. Germline V CDR1 and CDR2: LNHDA, SQIVND (reference sequence). The CDR3 spells CASSDRIVSGANVLTF. CDR3 in DNA: TGTGCCAGTAGTGACAGGATAGTTTCTGGGGCCAACGTCCTGACTTTC.

The table lists this clone with many counts. The V gene is TRBV9, the J gene TRBJ2-2; D possibly corresponds to TRBD1 (6 bases). Trimming left V 2 bases short and J 2 bases short, with 13 bases between. This CDR3 is 16 amino acids long. CDR1 is SGDLS, CDR2 YYNGEE, per germline. CDR3 sequence: CASSVGTGFNTGELFF. CDR3 nucleotide sequence: TGTGCCAGCAGCGTTGGAACAGGGTTTAACACCGGGGAGCTGTTTTTT.

With respect to this clone: The junction shows a germline mismatch at one end, possibly a read error. The chain couples TRBV19 to TRBJ2-7, with D maybe TRBD1 (5 bases). The CDR3 consists of 15 residues. CDR1 and CDR2 from the germline V gene are LNHDA and SQIVND (reference sequence). The CDR3 region has the DNA TGTGCCATTAGTCCACGGCCCTGGGGCTCCTGCGAGCAGTACTTC. This sequence encodes CAISPRPWGSCEQYF.

The table lists this clone with a few counts. The gene calls are TRBV6-1 and TRBJ2-1, with TRBD2 identical over 9 bases. CDR1 MNHNS and CDR2 SASEGT come from the germline V gene. Trimming took 9 bases from V and 9 from J; bases not matched to a gene: 15. The CDR3 has 15 amino acids. The CDR3 reads CASTLVAGAPGEQFF. The CDR3 nucleotides are TGTGCCAGTACCCTTGTAGCGGGAGCTCCGGGTGAGCAGTTCTTC.

The gene calls are TRBV7-9 and TRBJ2-7; D is unclear. From germline, CDR1 is SEHNR and CDR2 FQNEAQ (reference sequence). This CDR3 comprises 14 residues. Trimming removed 4 bases at V and 0 bases at J, with 10 bases between. Here the CDR3 DNA reads TGTGCCAGCAGCTGTGGCTTTAGCTCCTACGAGCAGTACTTC. This translates into CASSCGFSSYEQYF.

This clone occurred many times. The V call is TRBV6-5, the J call TRBJ1-2, with 7 bases lining up with TRBD1. The CDR3 has 14 amino acids. CDR1 and CDR2 (germline): MNHEY, SVGAGI. The V segment lost 2 bases and the J segment 8 bases; nucleotides outside the gene matches: 8. In DNA form, the CDR3 reads TGTGCCAGCAGTTACGAGGGACAGTCTGGGGGCTACACCTTC. Its protein product is CASSYEGQSGGYTF.

This clone was seen ten or more times. This chain uses TRBV28 with TRBJ2-2; 7 nucleotides line up with TRBD2. Germline V gene lookup returns CDR1 MDHEN and CDR2 SYDVKM. Unmatched junction bases numbered 7, after V lost 2 bases and J lost 1 base. The CDR3 spans 17 residues. The CDR3, as DNA: TGTGCCAGCAGTTTAAATGGGTGGGGGGGGAACACCGGGGAGCTGTTTTTT. Residues: CASSLNGWGGNTGELFF. The whole variable domain, remainder taken from reference TRBV28 and TRBJ2-2, is DVKVTQSSRYLVKRTGEKVFLECVQDMDHENMFWYRQDPGLGLRLIYFSYDVKMKEKGDIPEGYSVSREKKERFSLILESASTNQTSMYLCASSLNGWGGNTGELFFGEGSRLTVL.